The entry below gives a single T cell receptor (beta chain) sequence along with its context. Its cognate antigen is unknown. Each PCR replicate from the sorted subsets contained around 200 ng DNA, which is roughly 33,000 T cell genomes. Method: immunoSEQ multiplex PCR; TCRdb's copy keeps in-frame clones and lacks some. This table holds 2 million to 3 million clones, approximately 93% found once. The germline V and J ends were trimmed by 5 bases and 3 bases, with 16 bases remaining between them. The germline gives CDR1 SGHVS, CDR2 FQNEAQ. CDR3 size: 15 residues. From CD4+ cells came CD45RA+ naive and CD45RA-negative memory subsets. This specimen comes from a study of shared clonotypes between healthy human individuals. Overall study results and limits: Clonotypes which were not shared had lower generation probabilities than clonotypes that all four donors shared. Shared across a handful of donors were 4% to 6% of the naive CD4 clonotypes.

The clonotype comes from a man between 18 and 35 years old in good health. Some clones in this sample may be carry-over from other donors' samples. This chain uses TRBV7-8 with TRBJ1-1; D gene uncertain. The sample consisted of naive CD4+ T cells from PBMCs. As to subset: CD45RA+ positively selected. This CDR3 is CASSPNEGRDTEAFF. The CDR3 DNA reads as TGTGCCAGCAGCCCGAACGAGGGAAGGGACACTGAAGCTTTCTTT.